These 32 T cell receptor beta chains originate from one sample sequenced in a study of response to subunit inactivated influenza vaccine. TCRdb passed the RT-PCR reads through MiXCR, listing each CDR3 protein once. The table lists about 500,000 distinct CDR3 sequences, about 7.2% of them singletons. Sequenced here: PBMCs from blood, sampled 23 months after vaccination. The origin of the receptors is a man aged 45 to 70 who received an inactivated influenza vaccine.

The gene calls are TRBV2 and TRBJ2-3; D not certain. The CDR3 totals 14 residues. V was clipped by 6 bases and J by 2 bases, with 12 bases between them. Germline CDR1 and CDR2: SNHLY and FYNNEI. As DNA, the CDR3 is TGTGCCAGCAGCTCCGGCCCTGACACAGATACGCAGTATTTT. Translation gives CASSSGPDTDTQYF.

The chain carries TRBV7-9 and TRBJ1-3, with TRBD1 matching 9 bases. The V segment lost 11 bases and the J segment 0 bases; nucleotides outside the gene matches: 2. CDR3 size: 13 residues. The germline V gene encodes CDR1 SEHNR and CDR2 FQNEAQ (reference sequence). For the CDR3, the DNA is TGTGCCGGACAGGGGTCCTCTGGAAACACCATATATTTT. This translates into CAGQGSSGNTIYF.

This clonotype showed up many times. This chain joins TRBV4-3 and TRBJ2-3; 9 nucleotides agree with TRBD2. Trimming took 1 base from V and 2 from J; bases not matched to a gene: 7. Germline-derived CDR1 and CDR2 are LGHNA and YSLEER. There are 17 residues in the CDR3. CDR3 region: CASSQAPLAGNTDTQYF. The CDR3 DNA sequence: TGCGCCAGCAGCCAAGCCCCGCTAGCGGGGAACACAGATACGCAGTATTTT.

The CDR3 sequence: CASSLMGTGDTGELFF. The CDR3 coding sequence is TGTGCCAGCAGCCTAATGGGGACAGGGGACACCGGGGAGCTGTTTTTT. The chain uses TRBV7-9 and TRBJ2-2, with 10 bases aligning to TRBD1. The V gene's germline CDR1 is SEHNR and CDR2 FQNEAQ (reference sequence). The length of the CDR3 is 16 residues. J was trimmed by 3 bases and V by 5 bases; bases with no gene match: 6.

The table lists this clonotype with a few counts. This rearrangement joins TRBV24-1 to TRBJ2-1; 10 bases are a match to TRBD1. From germline, CDR1 is KGHDR and CDR2 SFDVKD. This CDR3 is 17 amino acids long. V was pared by 1 base and J by 6 bases, with 8 bases of the junction left unmatched. DNA for the CDR3: TGTGCCACCAGTGATTTTAACCGGGACAGGGGATTCAATGAGCAGTTCTTC. Encoded protein: CATSDFNRDRGFNEQFF.

The chain joins TRBV20-1 to TRBJ2-1; TRBD1 matches at 9 bases. Looked up from germline, CDR1 is DFQATT and CDR2 is SNEGSKA (reference sequence). V was pared by 0 bases and J by 2 bases, with 5 bases of the junction left unmatched. The CDR3 sequence is 16 residues long. The CDR3 DNA is TGCAGTGCTAGAGACGTAACAGGGGGCACCTACAATGAGCAGTTCTTC. This gives the protein CSARDVTGGTYNEQFF.

This clonotype was counted between two and nine times. The DNA for the CDR3 is TGCAGTGCTAGAGGAGTCGCCCTAGCGGGAGCAAACCAAGAGACCCAGTACTTC. This sequence encodes CSARGVALAGANQETQYF. V and J are TRBV20-1 and TRBJ2-5; 10 nucleotides match TRBD2. The CDR3 extends over 18 amino acids. Germline V gene lookup returns CDR1 DFQATT and CDR2 SNEGSKA (reference sequence). The trim removed 1 base at V and 0 bases at J, leaving 11 bases unmatched.

This clonotype was recorded a few times. The rearrangement uses TRBV10-3 and TRBJ1-6; a weak D match, TRBD1 (5 bases). V was cut by 2 bases and J by 7 bases, with 12 bases left in between. The CDR3 consists of 15 residues. CDR1 ENHRY and CDR2 SYGVKD come from the germline V gene. Here the CDR3 reads CAISEPGGGNSPLHF. The CDR3 coding sequence is TGTGCCATCAGTGAGCCTGGGGGGGGGAATTCACCCCTCCACTTT.

The chain links TRBV13 to TRBJ2-3; 11 bases are shared with TRBD1. CDR3 length equals 17 residues. CDR1 is PRHDT and CDR2 is FYEKMQ in the germline V gene (reference sequence). J gave up 3 bases and V 5 bases, and 10 bases lay outside the gene matches. CDR3 amino acids: CASSNPRTGGWTDTQYF. The CDR3 nucleotides read TGTGCCAGCAGCAACCCCCGGACAGGGGGCTGGACAGATACGCAGTATTTT.

The rearrangement links TRBV5-1 to TRBJ1-4, with 7 positions matching TRBD1. Germline loops: CDR1 SGHRS, CDR2 YFSETQ. The CDR3 has 15 residues. V lost 3 bases and J lost 6; bases outside the gene matches: 8. The CDR3 region is CASSWLTGKDEKLFF. The CDR3, as DNA: TGCGCCAGCAGCTGGTTGACAGGGAAGGATGAAAAACTGTTTTTT.

This clonotype showed up just a few times. The V gene is TRBV25-1, the J gene TRBJ2-7, with D perhaps matching TRBD2 (6 bases). The CDR3 runs to 13 residues. The V gene lost 8 bases and the J gene lost 3 bases, with 14 bases spanning the gap. Germline V gene data show CDR1 as MGHDK and CDR2 as SYGVNS. The DNA for the CDR3 is TGTGCCAGCGAAAGCCCGCGGGGCTACGAGCAGTACTTC. This codes for CASESPRGYEQYF.

The V call is TRBV7-9, the J call TRBJ2-3, with 12 bases matching TRBD2. Germline CDR1 and CDR2: SEHNR and FQNEAQ (reference sequence). J lost 5 bases, V lost 5 bases, and 5 bases had no gene match. The CDR3 extends over 15 amino acids. The CDR3 reads CASSKGLAGRDTQYF. As DNA, the CDR3 is TGTGCCAGCAGCAAAGGACTAGCGGGGAGAGATACGCAGTATTTT.

The CDR3 bases are TGTGCCAGCAGTTTTCGCAGGGGCAATTCACCCCTCCACTTT. Translating gives CASSFRRGNSPLHF. The V gene is TRBV27, the J gene TRBJ1-6; a weak D match, TRBD1 (6 bases). Trimming took 3 bases from V and 7 from J, leaving 10 bases between them. Germline CDR1 MNHEY, CDR2 SMNVEV (reference sequence). CDR3 length: 14 residues.

The gene calls are TRBV5-5 and TRBJ2-5; D may be TRBD1 or TRBD2 (5 bases each). The V end was cut by 3 bases, the J end by 2 bases, with 11 bases between. The CDR3 consists of 14 residues. Germline assignment: CDR1 SGHKS and CDR2 YYEKEE (reference sequence). The CDR3 bases are TGTGCCAGCAGCTCGGGACGGAGACAAGAGACCCAGTACTTC. Translation gives CASSSGRRQETQYF.

This clonotype was observed a few times. V is TRBV20-1 and J is TRBJ1-1; D possibly corresponds to TRBD1 (6 bases). V was pared by 1 base and J by 5 bases, with 14 bases between. CDR1 and CDR2 (germline): DFQATT, SNEGSKA (reference sequence). This CDR3 comprises 14 residues. DNA of the CDR3: TGCAGTGCTAGAGCGACAGGCGAGAGGACTGAAGCTTTCTTT. The encoded protein is CSARATGERTEAFF.

The chain combines TRBV5-1 with TRBJ2-5; the D gene is possibly TRBD1 (6 bases). The V and J ends lost 4 bases and 1 base respectively, with 14 bases between them. Germline CDR1 SGHRS, CDR2 YFSETQ. The length of the CDR3 is 15 residues. Here the CDR3 DNA reads TGCGCCAGCAGCGCGGTCGGACAGACCCAAGAGACCCAGTACTTC. This sequence encodes CASSAVGQTQETQYF.

This clonotype was seen a handful of times. J is TRBJ2-7 and V is TRBV11-2; D unclear. Trimming took 2 bases from V and 6 from J, leaving 11 bases between them. This CDR3 comprises 13 residues. Germline V gene sequence: CDR1 SGHAT, CDR2 FQNNGV. The CDR3 nucleotides read TGTGCCAGCAGCTTAACGGGCCCGGGCGAGCAGTACTTC. As protein: CASSLTGPGEQYF.

J is TRBJ2-2 and V is TRBV4-3; D is unresolved. Looked up from germline, CDR1 is LGHNA and CDR2 is YSLEER. Trimming left V 1 base short and J 1 base short, with 7 bases between. The length of the CDR3 is 15 residues. CDR3 sequence reads: CASSQVNKNTGELFF. CDR3 nucleotide sequence: TGCGCCAGCAGCCAAGTCAACAAGAACACCGGGGAGCTGTTTTTT.

This clonotype has a handful of counts. The V gene is TRBV29-1, the J gene TRBJ2-5; no clear D. The CDR3 has 12 residues. From germline, CDR1 is SQVTM and CDR2 ANQGSEA. Trimming shortened V by 7 bases and J by 5 bases, and 14 bases separated the two germline ends. The CDR3 DNA follows: TGCAGCGCCATGTCGGCGCAGGAGACCCAGTACTTC. Protein: CSAMSAQETQYF.

This clonotype turned up a few times. This rearrangement joins TRBV11-2 to TRBJ2-5; the match to TRBD2 covers 10 bases. CDR3 length equals 15 residues. Per germline, CDR1 SGHAT and CDR2 FQNNGV. J gave up 6 bases and V 1 base, and 5 bases lay outside the gene matches. The CDR3, as DNA: TGTGCCAGCAGCTTAGTGCTAGCGGGAGTCCAGACCCAGTACTTC. Translation: CASSLVLAGVQTQYF.

This clonotype was counted many times. This chain connects TRBV21-1 to TRBJ2-7. TRBV21-1 is recorded as a pseudogene. The CDR3 runs 12 residues. DNA of the CDR3: TGTGCCAGCAGCGACGTTTTATACGAGCAGTACTTC. The encoded protein is CASSDVLYEQYF.

In this sample, this clonotype turned up a few times. The V gene is TRBV20-1, the J gene TRBJ2-1, with 12 bases that match TRBD2. Per germline, CDR1 DFQATT and CDR2 SNEGSKA (reference sequence). Germline trimming cut 4 bases from V and 4 bases from J; bases unmatched to any gene: 8. The CDR3 runs to 16 residues. CDR3 protein: CSATPRTSGAYNEQFF. Written as DNA, the CDR3 is TGCAGTGCTACTCCCCGGACTAGCGGGGCTTACAATGAGCAGTTCTTC.

This clonotype was seen only a few times. The rearrangement joins TRBV20-1 to TRBJ1-5; D not resolved. Trimming shortened V by 3 bases and J by 0 bases, and 12 bases separated the two germline ends. CDR3 length: 15 residues. Per the germline V gene, CDR1 is DFQATT and CDR2 is SNEGSKA (reference sequence). The CDR3 protein is CSASVQAYSNQPQHF. CDR3 sequence (DNA): TGCAGTGCTAGTGTGCAGGCCTATAGCAATCAGCCCCAGCATTTT.

This clonotype appeared a few times. The chain recombines TRBV11-2 with TRBJ2-5; 7 bases are shared with TRBD1. The junction had 5 bases not matched to a gene; V was cut back by 4 bases and J by 3 bases. CDR1 and CDR2 (germline): SGHAT, FQNNGV. The CDR3 has 14 amino acids. The chain's CDR3 is CASSSTGNKETQYF. CDR3 coding DNA: TGTGCCAGCAGCTCGACAGGGAACAAAGAGACCCAGTACTTC.

This clonotype occurred many times. The V and J genes are TRBV2 and TRBJ2-2; D is possibly TRBD2 (6 bases). The V end lost 5 bases, the J end lost 9 bases, and 10 bases lay between the germline ends. The germline V gene has CDR1 SNHLY and CDR2 FYNNEI. This CDR3 comprises 12 residues. The DNA of the CDR3 is TGTGCCAGCAGTTCGAGCGGGCGGGAGCTGTTTTTT. Translation gives CASSSSGRELFF.

This clonotype was seen at least ten times. V is TRBV5-1 and J is TRBJ2-4; D is ambiguous. There are 13 residues in the CDR3. V lost 4 bases, J lost 1 base, and 6 bases lay in between. CDR1 is SGHRS, CDR2 YFSETQ, per germline. The DNA for the CDR3 is TGCGCCAGCAGCCCCCAGGCCAAAAACATTCAGTACTTC. Protein product: CASSPQAKNIQYF.

This clonotype appeared a few times. The rearrangement uses TRBV20-1 and TRBJ2-2; D unresolved. Trimming took off 0 bases at V and 0 bases at J, with 5 bases between the two ends. The CDR3 spans 14 residues. CDR1 is DFQATT and CDR2 is SNEGSKA in the germline V gene (reference sequence). CDR3 in DNA: TGCAGTGCTAGAGACCGCACGAACACCGGGGAGCTGTTTTTT. It codes for CSARDRTNTGELFF.

This clonotype appeared a few times. This chain connects TRBV20-1 to TRBJ2-5; 9 bases are a match to TRBD1. The germline gives CDR1 DFQATT, CDR2 SNEGSKA (reference sequence). With 6 bases clipped from V and 1 base from J, the junction kept 6 bases outside the gene matches. The CDR3 totals 14 residues. CDR3 in amino acids: CSALTGGGQETQYF. The CDR3, as DNA: TGCAGTGCCCTGACAGGGGGAGGCCAAGAGACCCAGTACTTC.

This chain links TRBV7-9 with TRBJ2-2; D ambiguous. The CDR3 loop spans 15 amino acids. From germline, CDR1 is SEHNR and CDR2 FQNEAQ (reference sequence). V was trimmed by 2 bases and J by 4 bases, leaving 11 bases between them. CDR3 in DNA: TGTGCCAGCAGCTTATCGACAATCCTCACCGGGGAGCTGTTTTTT. Translation gives CASSLSTILTGELFF.

In this sample, this clonotype turned up a few times. The chain has TRBV5-1 and TRBJ2-5; 7 bases agree with TRBD2. CDR1 SGHRS and CDR2 YFSETQ come from the germline V gene. Losses at the gene ends were 2 bases for V and 3 bases for J; bases not matched to a gene: 10. This CDR3 spans 16 amino acids. CDR3 sequence (DNA): TGCGCCAGCAGCTTAATTCCGGCTAGCGGAGAAGAGACCCAGTACTTC. It is translated as CASSLIPASGEETQYF.

With regard to this clonotype: The junction departs from the called germline gene at one end, perhaps through a read error. The CDR3 DNA reads TGTGCCAGCAGCTTAGCGGCGGGGGGGCCTAGCTCCTACGAGCATTACTTC. Translating it yields CASSLAAGGPSSYEHYF. The gene calls are TRBV7-9 and TRBJ2-7; TRBD2 agrees at 9 bases. Germline values: CDR1 SEHNR, CDR2 FQNEAQ (reference sequence). The CDR3 runs to 17 residues.

The chain links TRBV7-8 to TRBJ2-7, with a tentative D call TRBD1 (5 bases). Germline CDR1 SGHVS, CDR2 FQNEAQ. This CDR3 spans 15 amino acids. V was trimmed by 1 base and J by 0 bases, leaving 10 bases between them. The CDR3 DNA sequence: TGTGCCAGCAGCTTAGAGCAGGGTTTCTCCTACGAGCAGTACTTC. Its translation is CASSLEQGFSYEQYF.